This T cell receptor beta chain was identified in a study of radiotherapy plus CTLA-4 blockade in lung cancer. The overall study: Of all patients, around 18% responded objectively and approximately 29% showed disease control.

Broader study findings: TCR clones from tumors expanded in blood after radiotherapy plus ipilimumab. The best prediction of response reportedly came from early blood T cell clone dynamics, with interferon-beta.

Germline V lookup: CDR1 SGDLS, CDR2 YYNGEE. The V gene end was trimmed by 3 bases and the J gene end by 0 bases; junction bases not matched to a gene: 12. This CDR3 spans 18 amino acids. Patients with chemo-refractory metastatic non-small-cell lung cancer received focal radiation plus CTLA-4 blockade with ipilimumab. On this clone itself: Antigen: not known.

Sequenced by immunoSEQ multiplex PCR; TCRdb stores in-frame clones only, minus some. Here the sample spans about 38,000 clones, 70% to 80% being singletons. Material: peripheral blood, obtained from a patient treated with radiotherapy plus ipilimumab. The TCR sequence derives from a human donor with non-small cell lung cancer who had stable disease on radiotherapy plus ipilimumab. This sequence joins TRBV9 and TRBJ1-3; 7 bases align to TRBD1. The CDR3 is CASSDRGDSSYSGNTIYF. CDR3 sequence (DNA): TGTGCCAGCAGCGATAGGGGGGACAGTTCTTACTCTGGAAACACCATATATTTT.